Presented here are 13 T cell receptor beta chains from one specimen sequenced in a study of blood T cell repertoires in COVID-19. Clones were sequenced by immunoSEQ multiplex PCR, and TCRdb holds only the in-frame ones, with some missing. The sample consists of 210,000 or so clones, over 80% of them appearing once. Material for sequencing was PBMCs or T cells enriched from blood (not recorded which). The receptor source for this set is a woman younger than 45 who had been exposed to COVID-19.

The J gene is TRBJ1-5, the V gene TRBV7-2; TRBD1 matches at 8 bases. Germline CDR1 is SGHTA and CDR2 is FQGNSA. V lost 6 bases, J lost 7 bases, and 8 bases stayed unmatched. This CDR3 has 14 residues. The CDR3: CASSSGTGPQPQHF. The CDR3 bases are TGTGCCAGCAGTTCCGGGACAGGTCCCCAGCCCCAGCATTTT. The variable domain in full, completed from reference TRBV7-2 and TRBJ1-5, reads GAGVSQSPSNKVTEKGKDVELRCDPISGHTALYWYRQSLGQGLEFLIYFQGNSAPDKSGLPSDRFSAERTGGSVSTLTIQRTQQEDSAVYLCASSSGTGPQPQHFGDGTRLSIL.

This rearrangement joins TRBV15 to TRBJ1-4, with D maybe TRBD1 (6 bases). The CDR3 is 13 residues long. V lost 0 bases and J lost 12, with 11 bases in between. Germline-derived CDR1 and CDR2 are LNHNV and YYDKDF (reference sequence). The CDR3 sequence is CATSRDTGLELFF. The CDR3, as DNA: TGTGCCACCAGCAGAGATACAGGGCTTGAACTGTTTTTT.

The rearrangement joins TRBV2 to TRBJ1-5, with 7 bases that match TRBD1. The germline CDR1 and CDR2 sequences are SNHLY and FYNNEI. The trim removed 1 base at V and 2 bases at J, leaving 5 bases unmatched. CDR3 length equals 16 residues. The CDR3 DNA follows: TGTGCCAGCAGTGAAGACAGGGGCTTTGGCAATCAGCCCCAGCATTTT. Encoded protein: CASSEDRGFGNQPQHF.

The J gene is TRBJ2-7, the V gene TRBV4-1; 9 bases are shared with TRBD1. This CDR3 is 16 amino acids long. From germline, CDR1 is MGHRA and CDR2 YSYEKL. V lost 4 bases and J lost 3; bases outside the gene matches: 10. The CDR3 DNA follows: TGCGCCAGCAGCCGCCTTGGGACAGGGAAATTCTACGAGCAGTACTTC. Amino acid sequence: CASSRLGTGKFYEQYF.

This chain links TRBV2 with TRBJ1-1, with TRBD1 matching 7 bases. V dropped 3 bases and J dropped 3; count of bases not matched to a gene: 10. Germline CDR1 reads SNHLY; CDR2 reads FYNNEI. The CDR3 length is 16 residues. In DNA form, the CDR3 reads TGTGCCAGCAGTGATCCCTTCAGGGGGGAGTACACTGAAGCTTTCTTT. Protein sequence: CASSDPFRGEYTEAFF.

The chain employs TRBV5-1 and TRBJ2-5; D not resolved. V dropped 2 bases and J dropped 1 base, with 9 bases sitting between them. The CDR3 consists of 14 residues. From germline, CDR1 is SGHRS and CDR2 YFSETQ. The CDR3 sequence: CASSFAQTQETQYF. The CDR3 DNA sequence: TGCGCCAGCAGCTTCGCACAAACCCAAGAGACCCAGTACTTC.

The CDR3 sequence is CASSLVGQGKQPQHF. In nucleotides, the CDR3 is TGTGCCAGCAGCTTGGTGGGACAGGGGAAACAGCCCCAGCATTTT. The V gene is TRBV5-5, the J gene TRBJ1-5, with TRBD1 matching 10 bases. The CDR3 runs to 15 residues. Germline-derived CDR1 and CDR2 are SGHKS and YYEKEE (reference sequence). The V segment lost 0 bases and the J segment 7 bases; nucleotides outside the gene matches: 4.

J is TRBJ1-6 and V is TRBV9; 10 bases line up with TRBD1. V dropped 3 bases and J dropped 6; count of bases not matched to a gene: 27. This CDR3 contains 23 residues. From germline, CDR1 is SGDLS and CDR2 YYNGEE. Written as DNA, the CDR3 is TGTGCCAGCAGCGGGGGGATTAAAGACAGGGGGCTTTTTTTGGACCTGGCTAATTCACCCCTCCACTTT. This sequence encodes CASSGGIKDRGLFLDLANSPLHF.

Here the CDR3 DNA reads TGTGCCAGCATCAGCGGAATGAACACTGAAGCTTTCTTT. Translating gives CASISGMNTEAFF. This sequence joins TRBV28 and TRBJ1-1; D unresolved. The CDR3 is 13 residues long. The ends were cut back, 7 bases at V and 0 bases at J, with 9 bases in the middle. The germline V gene encodes CDR1 MDHEN and CDR2 SYDVKM.

V and J are TRBV5-1 and TRBJ1-1; D gene unclear. Germline values: CDR1 SGHRS, CDR2 YFSETQ. The CDR3 spans 15 residues. Trimming left V 4 bases short and J 7 bases short, with 20 bases between. CDR3: CASSAGTEASHEAFF. DNA of the CDR3: TGCGCCAGCAGCGCGGGAACGGAAGCGAGCCATGAAGCTTTCTTT.

The chain employs TRBV6-5 and TRBJ2-1; 13 nucleotides align to TRBD2. The CDR3 totals 15 residues. V shed 6 bases and J 7 bases; nucleotides not matched to a gene: 6. The germline V gene encodes CDR1 MNHEY and CDR2 SVGAGI. In DNA, the CDR3 is TGTGCCAGCAGCACCGGGACTAGCGGGGCGAATGAGCAGTTCTTC. Its translation: CASSTGTSGANEQFF.

This clone was recorded only once. The V and J genes are TRBV7-6 and TRBJ2-7; 12 nucleotides align to TRBD2. Germline CDR1 and CDR2: SGHVS and FNYEAQ. CDR3 length: 17 amino acids. Trimming at V came to 2 bases and at J to 2 bases, leaving 7 bases not matched to a gene. CDR3 sequence: CASSLRPGLAGTYEQYF. Here the CDR3 DNA reads TGTGCCAGCAGCTTAAGACCGGGACTAGCGGGCACCTACGAGCAGTACTTC.

J is TRBJ1-2 and V is TRBV15, with D hard to call. The CDR3 consists of 13 residues. The V end lost 3 bases, the J end lost 4 bases, and 9 bases lay between the germline ends. Germline lookup yields CDR1 LNHNV and CDR2 YYDKDF (reference sequence). CDR3 DNA: TGTGCCACCAGCAGTCTCCAGTTCTATGGCTACACCTTC. The encoded protein is CATSSLQFYGYTF.